The 12 T cell receptor beta chains below come from one sample, sequenced in a study of T cell responses to AZD1222 COVID-19 vaccine. Sequencing was performed with immunoSEQ multiplex PCR; in TCRdb, only in-frame clones are kept and a portion is missing. The sample consists of 150,000 or so clones, 85% to 95% of them appearing once. Specimen: peripheral blood, collected on day 0 of AZD1222 vaccination. The receptors stem from an adult in good health.

This clone was detected only once. V and J are TRBV4-3 and TRBJ2-7, with 7 positions matching TRBD2. Germline assignment: CDR1 LGHNA and CDR2 YSLEER. V lost 0 bases to trimming and J lost 2 bases; unmatched junction nucleotides: 10. CDR3 length: 17 residues. As DNA, the CDR3 is TGCGCCAGCAGCCAAGAGGGAAGCGGGGTGTCCCCCTACGAGCAGTACTTC. This translates into CASSQEGSGVSPYEQYF.

The J gene is TRBJ2-1, the V gene TRBV7-6, with 9 positions matching TRBD2. The CDR3 totals 16 residues. The germline V gene has CDR1 SGHVS and CDR2 FNYEAQ. V lost 5 bases and J lost 7; bases outside the gene matches: 12. The CDR3 DNA sequence: TGTGCCAGCAGCGGACCTAGAGCGGGAGGATGGAATGAGCAGTTCTTC. Protein product: CASSGPRAGGWNEQFF.

V and J are TRBV7-9 and TRBJ1-2; tentative D call: TRBD1 (5 bases). With 4 bases removed from V and 4 bases from J, the gap between germline ends came to 16 bases. Germline V gene sequence: CDR1 SEHNR, CDR2 FQNEAQ (reference sequence). The CDR3 has 15 amino acids. The CDR3 spells CASSSSKEGSYGYTF. In DNA, the CDR3 is TGTGCCAGCAGCTCTAGCAAGGAGGGGAGCTATGGCTACACCTTC.

This sequence joins TRBV5-4 and TRBJ2-7; 10 bases agree with TRBD2. The CDR3 is 16 residues long. V gave up 0 bases and J gave up 7 bases; unmatched junction bases: 10. The germline CDR1 and CDR2 sequences are SGHNT and YYREEE (reference sequence). CDR3 bases: TGTGCCAGCAGCTTGGCGGTCCTAGCGGGAGTGAGAGAGCAGTACTTC. Its protein product is CASSLAVLAGVREQYF.

V and J are TRBV5-1 and TRBJ1-1; D possibly corresponds to TRBD1 (6 bases). Germline V CDR1 and CDR2: SGHRS, YFSETQ. The length of the CDR3 is 14 residues. Deletions cut 5 bases from V and 4 bases from J, with 15 bases between. The CDR3 sequence is CASSSQGWGTEAFF. CDR3 coding DNA: TGCGCCAGCAGTTCACAGGGATGGGGCACTGAAGCTTTCTTT.

This clone was found once. The rearrangement uses TRBV19 and TRBJ1-2; D gene uncertain. Germline CDR1 LNHDA, CDR2 SQIVND (reference sequence). The CDR3 is made up of 14 amino acids. With 1 base removed from V and 4 bases from J, the gap between germline ends came to 10 bases. CDR3 protein: CASSIGGSFYGYTF. CDR3 coding DNA: TGTGCCAGTAGTATAGGCGGCAGTTTCTATGGCTACACCTTC.

The chain links TRBV6-6 to TRBJ2-1; 14 nucleotides match TRBD2. CDR3 length: 18 amino acids. The ends lost 5 bases at V and 2 bases at J; junction bases unmatched: 8. CDR1 is MNHNY, CDR2 SVGAGI, per germline (reference sequence). The DNA for the CDR3 is TGTGCCAGCAGTCGACTAGCGGGAGGGATACCGACCTACAATGAGCAGTTCTTC. Translation: CASSRLAGGIPTYNEQFF.

This chain joins TRBV9 and TRBJ2-3; 12 positions match TRBD2. Per germline, CDR1 SGDLS and CDR2 YYNGEE. This CDR3 has 17 residues. J lost 6 bases, V lost 0 bases, and 8 bases had no gene match. The CDR3 DNA reads as TGTGCCAGCAGCGTAGGTCTCCTAGCGGGAGGGCCGGATACGCAGTATTTT. It specifies CASSVGLLAGGPDTQYF.

The chain joins TRBV7-9 to TRBJ2-1, with 7 bases fitting TRBD2. Per germline, CDR1 SEHNR and CDR2 FQNEAQ (reference sequence). Losses at the gene ends were 5 bases for V and 4 bases for J; bases not matched to a gene: 11. The CDR3 contains 16 residues. The CDR3, as DNA: TGTGCCAGCAGCCCAACGAGCGGGAAAGGGTACAATGAGCAGTTCTTC. It encodes CASSPTSGKGYNEQFF. The whole variable domain, remainder taken from reference TRBV7-9 and TRBJ2-1, is DTGVSQNPRHKITKRGQNVTFRCDPISEHNRLYWYRQTLGQGPEFLTYFQNEAQLEKSRLLSDRFSAERPKGSFSTLEIQRTEQGDSAMYLCASSPTSGKGYNEQFFGPGTRLTVL.

CDR3 amino acids: CASSLGGAESPLHF. CDR3 nucleotides: TGTGCCAGCAGCTTAGGGGGGGCCGAATCACCCCTCCACTTT. J is TRBJ1-6 and V is TRBV7-9; D is possibly TRBD1 (6 bases). Germline assignment: CDR1 SEHNR and CDR2 FQNEAQ (reference sequence). The V end was cut by 1 base, the J end by 10 bases, with 11 bases between. The CDR3 is made up of 14 amino acids.

The V and J genes are TRBV6-2 or TRBV6-3 and TRBJ2-2, with TRBD2 matching 12 bases. V gave up 4 bases and J gave up 3 bases; unmatched junction bases: 15. There are 20 residues in the CDR3. The germline V gene encodes CDR1 MNHEY and CDR2 SVGEGT. The CDR3 here is CASSFPSLAGGPRDTGELFF. The CDR3 bases are TGTGCCAGCAGTTTCCCCTCGCTAGCGGGAGGGCCGAGGGACACCGGGGAGCTGTTTTTT.

V and J are TRBV5-8 and TRBJ1-6; D is uncertain. The germline V gene has CDR1 SGHTS and CDR2 YDEGEE. CDR3 length: 15 residues. Between the trimmed V and J ends, which lost 5 bases and 0 bases, there was a span of 9 bases. This CDR3 is CASRKIDSYNSPLHF. The CDR3 DNA is TGTGCCAGCAGAAAGATTGACTCCTATAATTCACCCCTCCACTTT.